A selection of T cell receptor beta chains follows, all from one sample in a study of cytomegalovirus exposure and HLA in healthy donors. Repertoires were generated with immunoSEQ multiplex PCR, while TCRdb's copy carries only in-frame clones and drops some. The sample's table shows around 150,000 clones. The sequenced sample was PBMCs. The receptors shown here come from a man aged 25 to 40 in good health and CMV-seronegative. The CDR3 runs from the conserved cysteine through the conserved F or W. Each record gives: J gene, D gene, CDR3 length, V gene, CDR3 DNA, CDR3 protein. The D gene is left open where the match is weak.

j_gene: TRBJ2-4
d_gene: -
len: 13
v_gene: TRBV6-5
CDR3nt: TGTGCCAGCAGCCATACTATACAGGGTTTGGAGTACTTC
CDR3aa: CASSHTIQGLEYF

j_gene: TRBJ1-2
d_gene: -
len: 15
v_gene: TRBV6-5
CDR3nt: TGTGCCAGCAGTCCCAGGGGCAGACTAAACTATGGCTACACCTTC
CDR3aa: CASSPRGRLNYGYTF

j_gene: TRBJ2-1
d_gene: TRBD1
len: 15
v_gene: TRBV6-4
CDR3nt: TGTGCCAGCAGTGCCCGGTGGACAGGGGTCAATGAGCAGTTCTTC
CDR3aa: CASSARWTGVNEQFF

j_gene: TRBJ2-5
d_gene: TRBD2
len: 13
v_gene: TRBV29-1
CDR3nt: TGCAGCGTTTTACGGGGGGTGGGGGAGACCCAGTACTTC
CDR3aa: CSVLRGVGETQYF

j_gene: TRBJ1-1
d_gene: -
len: 12
v_gene: TRBV6-6
CDR3nt: TGTGCCAGCAGTTACGGCGGGGCTGAAGCTTTCTTT
CDR3aa: CASSYGGAEAFF

j_gene: TRBJ2-1
d_gene: TRBD2
len: 17
v_gene: TRBV5-1
CDR3nt: TGCGCCTCAGGGGTAGCGGGAGGGTTGAGCTCCTACAATGAGCAGTTCTTC
CDR3aa: CASGVAGGLSSYNEQFF

j_gene: TRBJ1-2
d_gene: TRBD1
len: 16
v_gene: TRBV4-2
CDR3nt: TGTGCCAGCAGCCCGTCCGGACAGGGGAATAACTATGGCTACACCTTC
CDR3aa: CASSPSGQGNNYGYTF

j_gene: TRBJ1-2
d_gene: -
len: 11
v_gene: TRBV11-2
CDR3nt: TGTGCCAGCAGCCACGACAGGGGCTACACCTTC
CDR3aa: CASSHDRGYTF

j_gene: TRBJ2-1
d_gene: -
len: 13
v_gene: TRBV27
CDR3nt: TGTGCCAGCAGTTTAGTCGGGAGCCGCGAGCAGTTCTTC
CDR3aa: CASSLVGSREQFF

j_gene: TRBJ1-1
d_gene: -
len: 15
v_gene: TRBV6-1
CDR3nt: TGTGCCAGCCGCGAGGAGCGGGGACTGGGCACTGAAGCTTTCTTT
CDR3aa: CASREERGLGTEAFF

j_gene: TRBJ2-7
d_gene: TRBD1
len: 15
v_gene: TRBV30
CDR3nt: TGTGCCTGGACCGCAGGGACAGATAGGACCTACGAGCAGTACTTC
CDR3aa: CAWTAGTDRTYEQYF

j_gene: TRBJ1-2
d_gene: -
len: 15
v_gene: TRBV6-1
CDR3nt: TGTGCCAGCAGTGGATATTACACAGGGAACTATGGCTACACCTTC
CDR3aa: CASSGYYTGNYGYTF

j_gene: TRBJ2-2
d_gene: TRBD2
len: 16
v_gene: TRBV5-1
CDR3nt: TGCGCCAGCAGCTTGGCTTCGAGCGGGAGGGCCGGGGAGCTGTTTTTT
CDR3aa: CASSLASSGRAGELFF

j_gene: TRBJ2-7
d_gene: -
len: 14
v_gene: TRBV11-3
CDR3nt: TGTGCCAGCAGCGCGCGGGGCAGCAACTACGAGCAGTACTTC
CDR3aa: CASSARGSNYEQYF

j_gene: TRBJ1-1
d_gene: -
len: 14
v_gene: TRBV11-3
CDR3nt: TGTGCCAGCAGCCCTCGCGGAGTGGGCACTGAAGCTTTCTTT
CDR3aa: CASSPRGVGTEAFF

j_gene: TRBJ2-2
d_gene: -
len: 15
v_gene: TRBV7-9
CDR3nt: TGTGCCAGCAGCTTCATTACACCGAACACCGGGGAGCTGTTTTTT
CDR3aa: CASSFITPNTGELFF

j_gene: TRBJ1-1
d_gene: -
len: 11
v_gene: TRBV7-9
CDR3nt: TGTGCCAGCACCCTCAACACTGAAGCTTTCTTT
CDR3aa: CASTLNTEAFF

j_gene: TRBJ2-7
d_gene: -
len: 14
v_gene: TRBV7-9
CDR3nt: TGTGCCAGCAGCTTGAGCGGAGTGGCCTACGAGCAGTACTTC
CDR3aa: CASSLSGVAYEQYF

j_gene: TRBJ1-1
d_gene: -
len: 13
v_gene: TRBV7-2
CDR3nt: TGTGCCAGCAGCACACAAACGAACACTGAAGCTTTCTTT
CDR3aa: CASSTQTNTEAFF

j_gene: TRBJ2-5
d_gene: -
len: 12
v_gene: TRBV7-2
CDR3nt: TGTGCCAGCAGCCGGGACATAAAGACCCAGTACTTC
CDR3aa: CASSRDIKTQYF

j_gene: TRBJ2-4
d_gene: -
len: 16
v_gene: TRBV18
CDR3nt: TGTGCCAGCTCACCTCCCCAGGGTTATGCCAAAAACATTCAGTACTTC
CDR3aa: CASSPPQGYAKNIQYF

j_gene: TRBJ1-2
d_gene: -
len: 15
v_gene: TRBV11-3
CDR3nt: TGTGCCAGCAGCCTATATCCCGACCACAGCTATGGCTACACCTTC
CDR3aa: CASSLYPDHSYGYTF

j_gene: TRBJ1-1
d_gene: -
len: 13
v_gene: TRBV2
CDR3nt: TGTGCCACCCCGACCGGCGGGGGCACTGAAGCTTTCTTT
CDR3aa: CATPTGGGTEAFF

j_gene: TRBJ2-1
d_gene: -
len: 19
v_gene: TRBV21-1
CDR3nt: TGTGCCAGCAGCAAAGGGGGCGGGACTAGCGGTCGAATGAGGAATGAGCAGTTCTTC
CDR3aa: CASSKGGGTSGRMRNEQFF

j_gene: TRBJ2-6
d_gene: -
len: 18
v_gene: TRBV5-1
CDR3nt: TGCGCCAGCAGCTTGAGCCCAGGGGTCGGGTCTGGGGCCAACGTCCTGACTTTC
CDR3aa: CASSLSPGVGSGANVLTF

j_gene: TRBJ2-2
d_gene: TRBD1
len: 15
v_gene: TRBV27
CDR3nt: TGTGCCAGCAAGGGGGGACAGGGGGCGTCCGGGGAGCTGTTTTTT
CDR3aa: CASKGGQGASGELFF

j_gene: TRBJ1-1
d_gene: -
len: 14
v_gene: TRBV6-5
CDR3nt: TGTGCCAGCAGTTACTTTGGATCGGGGGCTGAAGCTTTCTTT
CDR3aa: CASSYFGSGAEAFF

j_gene: TRBJ1-2
d_gene: TRBD1
len: 15
v_gene: TRBV5-1
CDR3nt: TGCGCCAGCAGCCCGGGGACAGCGATTAACTATGGCTACACCTTC
CDR3aa: CASSPGTAINYGYTF

j_gene: TRBJ2-1
d_gene: TRBD2
len: 18
v_gene: TRBV4-3
CDR3nt: TGCGCCAGCAGCCAAGGGACTAGCGGGAGGAACTTCTACAATGAGCAGTTCTTC
CDR3aa: CASSQGTSGRNFYNEQFF

j_gene: TRBJ1-2
d_gene: TRBD1
len: 17
v_gene: TRBV5-4
CDR3nt: TGTGCCAGCAGCTTTGCGCCGGGACAGGGGGCATACTATGGCTACACCTTC
CDR3aa: CASSFAPGQGAYYGYTF

j_gene: TRBJ2-3
d_gene: TRBD2
len: 14
v_gene: TRBV7-3
CDR3nt: TGTGCCAGCGGCGGGGGTCCTAGCACAGATACGCAGTATTTT
CDR3aa: CASGGGPSTDTQYF

j_gene: TRBJ1-1
d_gene: -
len: 13
v_gene: TRBV11-2
CDR3nt: TGTGCCACCGCCTTTAAGCCGGGATTTGAAGCTTTCTTT
CDR3aa: CATAFKPGFEAFF

j_gene: TRBJ2-5
d_gene: -
len: 14
v_gene: TRBV10-1
CDR3nt: TGCGCCAGCAGTGAGTCCTCGGTCGGGGAGACCCAGTACTTC
CDR3aa: CASSESSVGETQYF

j_gene: TRBJ2-1
d_gene: -
len: 13
v_gene: TRBV29-1
CDR3nt: TGCAGCGCCAGTCTCGGGGATTACAATGAGCAGTTCTTC
CDR3aa: CSASLGDYNEQFF

j_gene: TRBJ1-3
d_gene: TRBD1
len: 15
v_gene: TRBV5-4
CDR3nt: TGTGCCAGCAGCCCTAGGACAGGGCCTGGAAACACCATATATTTT
CDR3aa: CASSPRTGPGNTIYF

j_gene: TRBJ2-1
d_gene: -
len: 14
v_gene: TRBV7-6
CDR3nt: TGTGCCAGCAGCTCCCTGACTTCGTCCGATGAGCAGTTCTTC
CDR3aa: CASSSLTSSDEQFF

j_gene: TRBJ1-5
d_gene: -
len: 13
v_gene: TRBV30
CDR3nt: TGTGCCTGGAGTGTACAGGCGAATCAGCCCCAGCATTTT
CDR3aa: CAWSVQANQPQHF

j_gene: TRBJ2-7
d_gene: TRBD1
len: 17
v_gene: TRBV27
CDR3nt: TGTGCCAGCAACCATTACCCGGGACAGGGGGATTCCTACGAGCAGTACTTC
CDR3aa: CASNHYPGQGDSYEQYF

j_gene: TRBJ2-7
d_gene: TRBD2
len: 15
v_gene: TRBV4-2
CDR3nt: TGTGCCAGCAGCCAAGAGGGACTAGCAGATTACGAGCAGTACTTC
CDR3aa: CASSQEGLADYEQYF

j_gene: TRBJ1-2
d_gene: -
len: 13
v_gene: TRBV27
CDR3nt: TGTGCCACCTCGGGGGGTTGGTTATATGGCTACACCTTC
CDR3aa: CATSGGWLYGYTF

j_gene: TRBJ2-5
d_gene: -
len: 16
v_gene: TRBV27
CDR3nt: TGTGCCAGCAGTCCACTGTCGTCCGGGAGCGGGGAGACCCAGTACTTC
CDR3aa: CASSPLSSGSGETQYF

j_gene: TRBJ2-6
d_gene: -
len: 14
v_gene: TRBV9
CDR3nt: TGTGCCAGCAGCGTAGGAGTGGGGGCCAACGTCCTGACTTTC
CDR3aa: CASSVGVGANVLTF

j_gene: TRBJ2-3
d_gene: TRBD2
len: 16
v_gene: TRBV9
CDR3nt: TGTGCCAGCAGCGCGGACTTAGCGGGAGATTCAGATACGCAGTATTTT
CDR3aa: CASSADLAGDSDTQYF

j_gene: TRBJ1-2
d_gene: -
len: 19
v_gene: TRBV18
CDR3nt: TGTGCCAGCTCACCATTCTCTTTGGGGGGGCTTGACACTAACTATGGCTACACCTTC
CDR3aa: CASSPFSLGGLDTNYGYTF

j_gene: TRBJ2-1
d_gene: TRBD2
len: 14
v_gene: TRBV4-2
CDR3nt: TGTGCCAGCAGCCCTCGGGAGGGCAAAAATGAGCAGTTCTTC
CDR3aa: CASSPREGKNEQFF

j_gene: TRBJ2-3
d_gene: TRBD1
len: 14
v_gene: TRBV29-1
CDR3nt: TGCAGCGTTGGACACAGGGGAAGCACAGATACGCAGTATTTT
CDR3aa: CSVGHRGSTDTQYF

j_gene: TRBJ2-7
d_gene: TRBD2
len: 15
v_gene: TRBV5-5
CDR3nt: TGTGCCAGCAGCCAAGGGCTAGCGGGAGTATACGAGCAGTACTTC
CDR3aa: CASSQGLAGVYEQYF

j_gene: TRBJ2-1
d_gene: -
len: 12
v_gene: TRBV5-6
CDR3nt: TGTGCCAGCAGCTCCGTGTACAATGAGCAGTTCTTC
CDR3aa: CASSSVYNEQFF

j_gene: TRBJ1-1
d_gene: -
len: 18
v_gene: TRBV4-3
CDR3nt: TGCGCCAGCAGCCAACGACACTGGACACCCTCAGGAGAGACTGAAGCTTTCTTT
CDR3aa: CASSQRHWTPSGETEAFF

j_gene: TRBJ1-1
d_gene: -
len: 15
v_gene: TRBV5-1
CDR3nt: TGCGCCAGCAGCTTGCTTGGTTCAGGGAACACTGAAGCTTTCTTT
CDR3aa: CASSLLGSGNTEAFF

j_gene: TRBJ1-5
d_gene: -
len: 14
v_gene: TRBV15
CDR3nt: TGTGCCACCAGCAGCGGGAATAGGGATCAGCCCCAGCATTTT
CDR3aa: CATSSGNRDQPQHF

j_gene: TRBJ1-1
d_gene: TRBD1
len: 15
v_gene: TRBV2
CDR3nt: TGTGCCAGCATATACAGGACAGGAACGAACACTGAAGCTTTCTTT
CDR3aa: CASIYRTGTNTEAFF

j_gene: TRBJ1-5
d_gene: -
len: 15
v_gene: TRBV2
CDR3nt: TGTGCCAGCACCGGGGTAGGGATAGGCAATCAGCCCCAGCATTTT
CDR3aa: CASTGVGIGNQPQHF

j_gene: TRBJ1-2
d_gene: TRBD1
len: 15
v_gene: TRBV28
CDR3nt: TGTGCCAGCAGTCCGGGGACAGGGTCCTTCTATGGCTACACCTTC
CDR3aa: CASSPGTGSFYGYTF

j_gene: TRBJ1-3
d_gene: TRBD1
len: 17
v_gene: TRBV4-1
CDR3nt: TGCGCCAGCAGCCAAGATCATGAGGGGGCAAGTGGAAACACCATATATTTT
CDR3aa: CASSQDHEGASGNTIYF

j_gene: TRBJ1-5
d_gene: TRBD1
len: 15
v_gene: TRBV11-3
CDR3nt: TGTGCCAGCAGCTACGACAGGGTTAGCAATCAGCCCCAGCATTTT
CDR3aa: CASSYDRVSNQPQHF

j_gene: TRBJ2-7
d_gene: TRBD1
len: 15
v_gene: TRBV28
CDR3nt: TGTGCCAGCAGTACCTGGGACAGGGGATACTACGAGCAGTACTTC
CDR3aa: CASSTWDRGYYEQYF